These T cell receptor beta chains were read from a single sample in a study of blood T cell repertoires in COVID-19. Sequencing was performed with immunoSEQ multiplex PCR; in TCRdb, only in-frame clones are kept and a portion is missing. The table shows tens of thousands of clones, with roughly 86% occurring only once. Source material: peripheral blood. These receptors were obtained from a man aged 70-80 years with active COVID-19. The conserved cysteine and the conserved F or W are not part of the CDR3 here. The order of the fields is J gene, clone size, V gene, CDR3 protein. For some rows the clone size is stated as once, few or many, or as a class when expanded; others skip it.

TRBJ2-5 | - | TRBV18 | ASSPVRETQY
TRBJ1-2 | - | TRBV21-1 | ASSKVPGTGDRLYGYT
TRBJ2-7 | - | TRBV24-1 | ATSVGAMGAEQY
TRBJ2-3 | - | TRBV9 | ASSAVLTSGDTQY
TRBJ1-6 | - | TRBV5-4 | ASSGGDSPLH
TRBJ2-1 | - | TRBV5-4 | ASSPGGGRAHYNEQF
TRBJ1-1 | - | TRBV19 | ASSIGPAGRGEAF
TRBJ2-5 | - | TRBV28 | ASSLPQGAGETQY
TRBJ1-2 | - | TRBV9 | ASSAGTAPYGYT
TRBJ2-1 | - | TRBV4-2 | ASSQEVGLGGEEQF
TRBJ2-3 | - | TRBV21-1 | ASSKAGGPPGTSGKGGTDTQY
TRBJ1-4 | - | TRBV27 | ASSSGRPGANEKLF
TRBJ1-2 | - | TRBV5-1 | ASSPSGSLYGYT
TRBJ1-2 | once | TRBV12-5 | ASGPRGPGYT
TRBJ2-7 | - | TRBV9 | ASSVTAGLGEQY
TRBJ2-1 | - | TRBV6-5 | ASSREGGRGNEQF
TRBJ2-7 | - | TRBV4-2 | ASSQVGPGTGGSEQY
TRBJ2-1 | - | TRBV7-2 | ASSATSVEQF
TRBJ2-7 | - | TRBV7-2 | ASRPGVAGGPLPPYEQY
TRBJ2-4 | - | TRBV7-3 | ASSGSSGMGAKNIQY
TRBJ2-2 | many | TRBV6-1 | ASSVAGDTGELF
TRBJ1-4 | - | TRBV29-1 | SVDPGGGEKLF
TRBJ2-5 | - | TRBV6-4 | ASRTRTSGKETQY
TRBJ2-7 | - | TRBV3-1/TRBV3-2 | ASSQGTTSGDEQY
TRBJ2-7 | - | TRBV18 | ASSRGTYEQY
TRBJ1-5 | - | TRBV19 | ASSRGRGNQPQH
TRBJ1-1 | - | TRBV6-2/TRBV6-3 | ASSYGIGVRNTEAF
TRBJ1-1 | once | TRBV5-1 | ASGPRVSDTEAF
TRBJ1-1 | - | TRBV7-9 | ASSLTGNTEAF
TRBJ1-1 | - | TRBV5-1 | ASARGTEAF
TRBJ2-6 | - | TRBV4-3 | ASSPRTSGSPSGANVLT
TRBJ2-2 | - | TRBV3-1/TRBV3-2 | ASSQVLRSWAGELF
TRBJ2-3 | - | TRBV28 | ATLALPSTDTQY
TRBJ1-5 | - | TRBV15 | ATSSSDRSNQPQH
TRBJ2-2 | - | TRBV9 | ASSAELNTGELF
TRBJ1-1 | - | TRBV29-1 | SVEAAGGGTEAF
TRBJ2-7 | - | TRBV24-1 | ATADSSYEQY
TRBJ1-3 | - | TRBV25-1 | ASSEPGQSGNTIY
TRBJ1-2 | - | TRBV30 | AWSGEGTPYGYT
TRBJ2-7 | - | TRBV12-3/TRBV12-4 | ASTRGYAYEQY
TRBJ1-4 | once | TRBV6-1 | ASSESGIGKLF
TRBJ2-1 | - | TRBV13 | ASSPQQVYNEQF
TRBJ1-5 | - | TRBV6-2/TRBV6-3 | ASSYSGRNSNQPQH
TRBJ2-3 | - | TRBV11-3 | ASSAWSRGGTDTQY
TRBJ2-7 | - | TRBV6-2/TRBV6-3 | ASSYRSQGAYEQY
TRBJ1-5 | - | TRBV7-4 | ASSLRKGGQPQH
TRBJ2-1 | - | TRBV2 | ASHGQGYNEQF
TRBJ2-3 | - | TRBV7-9 | ASSPGPRGGRFTDTQY
TRBJ2-2 | - | TRBV2 | ASRSGQGAGTGELF
TRBJ2-7 | - | TRBV7-8 | ASVPYWTGDEQY
TRBJ1-1 | - | TRBV6-2/TRBV6-3 | ASRPRQSMNTEAF
TRBJ2-5 | few | TRBV9 | ASSVAWGERAQY
TRBJ2-7 | - | TRBV5-1 | ASSPLGHSYEQY